The next 30 T cell receptor beta chains were all read from a single sample in a study of blood T cells in healthy people across ages. It was with a sample-barcoded 5' primer and a J-beta primer mix that a second PCR of roughly 7 to 12 cycles was run. TCRdb re-analysed the 5' RACE reads in MiXCR, keeping a single row per CDR3 protein. The table lists 2 million or so distinct CDR3 sequences, approximately 50% of them singletons. Sequencing was done on a sample of blood. The receptor source for this set is a woman aged 40 to 50 in good health.

As concerns this clonotype: Mismatch with germline at one junction end may stem from a read error. V and J are TRBV29-1 and TRBJ2-5; 7 nucleotides agree with TRBD2. The J call may be in error: the DNA end matches TRBJ2-7 better. This CDR3 comprises 14 residues. Germline assignment: CDR1 SQVTM and CDR2 ANQGSEA. The CDR3 DNA sequence: TGCGGCGTCGCGTCGCGCGGGGGAGGGTACGAGCAGTACTTC. This codes for CGVASRGGGYEQYF.

CDR3 residues: CASSKTGGFETQYF. The DNA for the CDR3 is TGTGCCAGCAGTAAGACAGGGGGATTCGAGACCCAGTACTTC. This chain uses TRBV6-2 or TRBV6-3 with TRBJ2-5; 9 bases line up with TRBD1. This CDR3 has 14 residues. Germline assignment: CDR1 MNHEY and CDR2 SVGEGT. V gave up 5 bases and J gave up 5 bases; unmatched junction bases: 6.

V gene TRBV27 combines with J gene TRBJ2-7; 8 bases map to TRBD2. The J call is doubtful: the DNA matches TRBJ2-5 better. From germline, CDR1 is MNHEY and CDR2 SMNVEV (reference sequence). The CDR3 is 16 amino acids. CDR3 amino acids: CASSLSSGARGETQYF. CDR3 sequence (DNA): TGTGCCAGCAGTTTAAGTAGCGGGGCCCGGGGGGAGACCCAGTACTTC.

V is TRBV20-1 and J is TRBJ2-3; 8 bases align to TRBD1. With V trimmed by 5 bases and J by 4 bases, 8 bases remained unmatched. The CDR3 extends over 14 amino acids. Germline CDR1 and CDR2: DFQATT and SNEGSKA (reference sequence). The CDR3 loop is CSAPQRTGSDTQYF. The CDR3 region has the DNA TGCAGTGCTCCACAACGGACAGGGTCAGATACGCAGTATTTT.

This chain joins TRBV9 and TRBJ2-1; TRBD1 matches at 7 bases. Germline V gene sequence: CDR1 SGDLS, CDR2 YYNGEE. Unmatched junction bases numbered 4, after V lost 0 bases and J lost 4 bases. This CDR3 is built from 15 residues. This CDR3 reads CASSVEGGPYNEQFF. The CDR3 DNA is TGTGCCAGCAGCGTAGAAGGGGGCCCATACAATGAGCAGTTCTTC.

This clonotype has more than one count but fewer than ten. V and J are TRBV13 and TRBJ2-1; D not resolved. V was trimmed by 4 bases and J by 0 bases, leaving 16 bases between them. Germline V gene sequence: CDR1 PRHDT, CDR2 FYEKMQ (reference sequence). This CDR3 is built from 17 residues. As DNA, the CDR3 is TGTGCCAGCAGCTCCCCTTCGTGGCGGAGCTCCTACAATGAGCAGTTCTTC. Protein sequence: CASSSPSWRSSYNEQFF.

This clonotype was recorded a few times. The genes are TRBV7-2 and TRBJ2-5; 12 bases match TRBD2. With 2 bases clipped from V and 3 bases from J, the junction kept 4 bases outside the gene matches. Germline lookup yields CDR1 SGHTA and CDR2 FQGNSA. The CDR3 has 16 residues. In DNA, the CDR3 is TGTGCCAGCAGCTTAAGCCTAGCGGGGGGGAAAGAGACCCAGTACTTC. Protein product: CASSLSLAGGKETQYF.

This clonotype appeared a few times. CDR3 DNA sequence: TGCAGTGCTAGAGCCCTAGCTAACGTTTTAGATACGCAGTATTTT. Translated, it gives CSARALANVLDTQYF. The chain combines TRBV20-1 with TRBJ2-3; D might be TRBD2 (5 bases). CDR1 and CDR2 (germline): DFQATT, SNEGSKA (reference sequence). Trimming left V 1 base short and J 5 bases short, with 16 bases between. The CDR3 is 15 residues long.

V gene TRBV7-9 combines with J gene TRBJ2-4; 7 nucleotides agree with TRBD1. The V segment lost 5 bases and the J segment 3 bases; nucleotides outside the gene matches: 4. The CDR3 has 14 residues. The germline gives CDR1 SEHNR, CDR2 FQNEAQ (reference sequence). This CDR3 reads CASSRDRVKNIQYF. As DNA, the CDR3 is TGTGCCAGCAGCCGTGACAGGGTCAAAAACATTCAGTACTTC.

CDR3 sequence reads: CASMSGNPYEQYF. The CDR3, as DNA: TGTGCCAGCATGTCAGGCAATCCCTACGAGCAGTACTTC. The chain joins TRBV28 to TRBJ2-7; D ambiguous. V lost 7 bases to trimming and J lost 2 bases, with 12 bases between them. Germline V gene sequence: CDR1 MDHEN, CDR2 SYDVKM. The length of the CDR3 is 13 residues.

V is TRBV1 and J is TRBJ2-7; TRBD1 is taken as the D call from the table, unchecked against the DNA. TRBV1 is classified as a pseudogene. The CDR3 spans 17 residues. CDR3 residues: CTSSQATGQELSYEQYF. Here the CDR3 DNA reads TGCACCAGCAGCCAAGCGACCGGACAGGAACTTTCCTACGAGCAGTACTTC.

The V call is TRBV7-2, the J call TRBJ2-3; 11 bases fit TRBD2. Germline trimming cut 1 base from V and 3 bases from J; bases unmatched to any gene: 6. The CDR3 contains 17 residues. Per germline, CDR1 SGHTA and CDR2 FQGNSA. As DNA, the CDR3 is TGTGCCAGCAGCTTAGGTCCCCTAGCGGGGGGAACAGATACGCAGTATTTT. Encoded protein: CASSLGPLAGGTDTQYF.

V usage is TRBV29-1 and J usage is TRBJ2-5, with D possibly matching TRBD1 (6 bases). Germline CDR1 is SQVTM and CDR2 is ANQGSEA. The CDR3 length is 14 residues. Trimming stripped 7 bases from V and 11 bases from J, with 26 bases between. This CDR3 is CSATEDRAYNEQYF. Here the CDR3 DNA reads TGCAGCGCCACCGAGGACAGAGCCTACAATGAGCAGTACTTC.

The table lists this clonotype with a count of one. The chain combines TRBV3-1 with TRBJ2-1, with 10 nucleotides matching TRBD2. From germline, CDR1 is LGHDT and CDR2 YNNKEL (reference sequence). The J segment lost 12 bases and the V segment lost 4 bases, leaving 12 bases of the junction unmatched. This CDR3 is 15 amino acids long. The DNA for the CDR3 is TGTGCCAGCAGCCGCGAGGGGCTAGCGGGGGCCGGGCAGTTCTTC. Encoded protein: CASSREGLAGAGQFF.

The V and J genes are TRBV7-2 and TRBJ2-7; D gene unclear. V dropped 4 bases and J dropped 3 bases, with 25 bases sitting between them. The germline CDR1 and CDR2 sequences are SGHTA and FQGNSA. The CDR3 runs 18 residues. For the CDR3, the DNA is TGTGCCAGCAGCTCAAAGAGCCCCTTCAGCTCCTGGGGCTACGAGCAGTACTTC. Translated, it gives CASSSKSPFSSWGYEQYF.

V usage is TRBV5-1 and J usage is TRBJ1-2; TRBD1 is a possible D gene (6 bases). The V end lost 3 bases, the J end lost 3 bases, and 12 bases lay between the germline ends. Germline CDR1 reads SGHRS; CDR2 reads YFSETQ. This CDR3 has 14 residues. The CDR3 loop is CASSSRGGDYGYTF. In nucleotides, the CDR3 is TGCGCCAGCAGCTCAAGGGGGGGGGACTATGGCTACACCTTC.

V is TRBV7-2 and J is TRBJ2-1, with D unresolved. In germline, CDR1 is SGHTA, CDR2 FQGNSA. The length of the CDR3 is 12 residues. V dropped 6 bases and J dropped 7 bases, with 10 bases sitting between them. In DNA, the CDR3 is TGTGCCAGCAGTCGCAAAGGGAATGAGCAGTTCTTC. Translating it yields CASSRKGNEQFF. Together with reference TRBV7-2 and TRBJ2-1, the CDR3 gives the full variable domain: GAGVSQSPSNKVTEKGKDVELRCDPISGHTALYWYRQSLGQGLEFLIYFQGNSAPDKSGLPSDRFSAERTGGSVSTLTIQRTQQEDSAVYLCASSRKGNEQFFGPGTRLTVL.

The chain employs TRBV12-3 or TRBV12-4 and TRBJ2-7, with a weak D call TRBD1 (5 bases). This CDR3 has 14 amino acids. V was trimmed by 3 bases and J by 3 bases, leaving 12 bases between them. CDR3 nucleotide sequence: TGTGCCAGCAGTTTCCTACAGGAGCGCTACGAGCAGTACTTC. Amino acids: CASSFLQERYEQYF.

V gene TRBV11-2 combines with J gene TRBJ1-2; no clear D gene. Looked up from germline, CDR1 is SGHAT and CDR2 is FQNNGV. Trimming cost V 0 bases and J 4 bases, with 9 bases left between them. The CDR3 length is 14 residues. The DNA of the CDR3 is TGTGCCAGCAGCTTAGAAGGCGGGATCTATGGCTACACCTTC. It translates to CASSLEGGIYGYTF.

This clonotype occurred many times. This chain uses TRBV11-1 with TRBJ2-3; D is perhaps TRBD1 (6 bases). Trimming took 4 bases from V and 0 from J, leaving 17 bases between them. This CDR3 is 17 amino acids long. The germline V gene has CDR1 SGHAT and CDR2 FQDESV (reference sequence). The CDR3, as DNA: TGTGCCAGCAGCTCCCCAGCCGGACAGCCTAGCACAGATACGCAGTATTTT. Translating gives CASSSPAGQPSTDTQYF.

The V call is TRBV20-1, the J call TRBJ2-5, with D perhaps given as TRBD1 or TRBD2 (5 bases each). The J call may be faulty, since TRBJ2-7 better matches the DNA end. From germline, CDR1 is DFQATT and CDR2 SNEGSKA (reference sequence). This CDR3 spans 11 amino acids. CDR3 nucleotides: TGCAGTGCCCCCGTGGGGGACGAGCAGTACTTC. Translating gives CSAPVGDEQYF.

The V gene is TRBV5-6, the J gene TRBJ2-7, with D perhaps being TRBD1 or TRBD2 (5 bases each). The J call may be faulty, since TRBJ2-5 better matches the DNA end. The CDR3 runs 18 residues. From germline, CDR1 is SGHDT and CDR2 YYEEEE. The CDR3 sequence is CASSLDPFMGRGAETQYF. The DNA of the CDR3 is TGTGCCAGCAGCTTGGACCCTTTCATGGGTCGGGGCGCGGAGACCCAGTACTTC.

The rearrangement links TRBV6-1 to TRBJ2-1; 9 bases agree with TRBD2. This CDR3 comprises 18 residues. The germline V gene has CDR1 MNHNS and CDR2 SASEGT. Trimming at V came to 5 bases and at J to 8 bases, leaving 19 bases not matched to a gene. CDR3: CASSPRGGGAFVQYEQFF. The CDR3 region has the DNA TGTGCCAGCAGTCCCCGGGGCGGGGGGGCGTTCGTACAATATGAGCAGTTCTTC.

This clonotype was seen a few times. The chain combines TRBV4-3 with TRBJ2-1, with 8 nucleotides matching TRBD2. V shed 3 bases, J shed 9 bases, and the junction held 7 bases outside the gene matches. The CDR3 is 14 residues long. Germline CDR1 and CDR2: LGHNA and YSLEER. The CDR3, as DNA: TGCGCCAGCAGCCAGTTAGCGGGGCTCAGTGAGCAGTTCTTC. It encodes CASSQLAGLSEQFF.

The chain carries TRBV25-1 and TRBJ2-2; D is ambiguous. The CDR3 loop spans 14 amino acids. V was trimmed by 2 bases and J by 4 bases, leaving 8 bases between them. The germline CDR1 and CDR2 sequences are MGHDK and SYGVNS. CDR3 DNA: TGTGCCAGCAGTGAACGCCACCCCACCGGGGAGCTGTTTTTT. The encoded protein is CASSERHPTGELFF.

This clonotype was picked up a small number of times. V usage is TRBV4-2 and J usage is TRBJ1-2; D is unresolved. Germline CDR1 is LGHNA and CDR2 is YNFKEQ. The CDR3 totals 13 residues. Trimming pared 0 bases from V and 8 bases from J, leaving 10 bases between. DNA of the CDR3: TGTGCCAGCAGCCAAGATATCATAAACGGCTACACCTTC. This sequence encodes CASSQDIINGYTF.

As concerns this clonotype: The junction departs from germline at one end; a sequencing error may be responsible. J is TRBJ2-6 and V is TRBV5-8; D not resolved. This CDR3 is built from 17 residues. Germline values: CDR1 SGHTS, CDR2 YDEGEE. CDR3 DNA: TGTGCCGGCAGCTTGGTGCGTGTAAGCTCTGGGGCCAACGTCCTGACTTTC. Encoded protein: CAGSLVRVSSGANVLTF.

With respect to this clonotype: Relative to the germline gene, one junction end is altered; a read error may explain this. This chain connects TRBV6-6 to TRBJ2-5, with a weak D call TRBD1 (6 bases). The CDR3 is made up of 14 amino acids. Looked up from germline, CDR1 is MNHNY and CDR2 is SVGAGI (reference sequence). CDR3 amino acids: CTSSYWSSGDEQYF. CDR3 DNA sequence: TGTACCAGCAGTTACTGGTCGTCAGGGGATGAGCAGTACTTC.

A few counts support this clonotype. The chain joins TRBV6-5 to TRBJ2-6; D is undetermined. Trimming took 2 bases from V and 1 from J, leaving 6 bases between them. Germline V gives CDR1 MNHEY, CDR2 SVGAGI. The CDR3 is made up of 15 amino acids. The chain's CDR3 is CASSYLESGANVLTF. In DNA, the CDR3 is TGTGCCAGCAGTTACCTGGAGTCTGGGGCCAACGTCCTGACTTTC.

The gene calls are TRBV13 and TRBJ1-2, with a possible D match to TRBD1 (5 bases). CDR3 length: 15 residues. V was cut by 0 bases and J by 5 bases, with 13 bases left in between. Germline V gene sequence: CDR1 PRHDT, CDR2 FYEKMQ (reference sequence). CDR3 loop: CASSLGGQQFYGYTF. The CDR3 nucleotides are TGTGCCAGCAGCTTAGGTGGACAACAATTTTATGGCTACACCTTC.